The 23 T cell receptor beta chains in this list originate from one sample, sequenced in a study of PD-1 blockade in classical Hodgkin lymphoma. The data were produced by immunoSEQ multiplex PCR, yet TCRdb's version contains in-frame clones alone and is incomplete. The sample holds roughly 30,000 clones, roughly 80% seen once. Described time point: cycle 4 day 1 (C4D1), after 6 weeks of nivolumab. Relapse was seen in all patients after autologous stem cell transplantation, and brentuximab vedotin exposure was variable. Magnetic negative selection served to purify CD4+ T cells out of PBMCs that had been thawed. The sample was CD4+ T cells from blood, taken before the fourth cycle of nivolumab. All receptors derive from a human donor with classical Hodgkin lymphoma.

V and J are TRBV25-1 and TRBJ2-3, with 11 nucleotides matching TRBD1. Germline V CDR1 and CDR2: MGHDK, SYGVNS. The junction had 13 bases not matched to a gene; V was cut back by 3 bases and J by 5 bases. The CDR3 length is 18 residues. CDR3 coding DNA: TGTGCCAGCAGTGATTCCGCCGGGACAGGGGGGGTGATAGATACGCAGTATTTT. Translated: CASSDSAGTGGVIDTQYF.

Comments on this clone: This sample also contains other DNA sequences that code for the same CDR3. The chain has TRBV30 and TRBJ1-2, with a possible D match to TRBD1 (5 bases). Germline CDR1 GTSNPN, CDR2 SVGIG (reference sequence). Trimming stripped 2 bases from V and 7 bases from J, with 14 bases between. This CDR3 spans 13 amino acids. In DNA form, the CDR3 reads TGTGCCTGGAGTACGGGGGTCGGGCTTGGCTACACCTTC. Amino acid sequence: CAWSTGVGLGYTF.

The chain carries TRBV10-3 and TRBJ2-3; the match to TRBD1 covers 9 bases. The CDR3 covers 16 residues. V lost 4 bases, J lost 4 bases, and 9 bases stayed unmatched. From germline, CDR1 is ENHRY and CDR2 SYGVKD. CDR3 bases: TGTGCCATCAGTGCCCCAACGACAGGGGGGGCAGATACGCAGTATTTT. Its translation is CAISAPTTGGADTQYF.

This chain links TRBV5-1 with TRBJ2-1; D ambiguous. Trimming left V 4 bases short and J 0 bases short, with 5 bases between. This CDR3 spans 13 amino acids. The germline V gene has CDR1 SGHRS and CDR2 YFSETQ. The CDR3 is CASSPSSYNEQFF. The CDR3 region has the DNA TGCGCCAGCAGCCCTAGCTCCTACAATGAGCAGTTCTTC.

The chain carries TRBV10-3 and TRBJ2-1; D perhaps matches TRBD1 (5 bases). V was shortened by 3 bases and J by 4 bases, with 7 bases between the two germline ends. The CDR3 consists of 13 residues. Germline V gives CDR1 ENHRY, CDR2 SYGVKD. CDR3 protein: CAISDRGYNEQFF. For the CDR3, the DNA is TGTGCCATCAGTGATAGGGGATACAATGAGCAGTTCTTC.

The chain combines TRBV5-4 with TRBJ2-2; 8 bases match TRBD2. Germline-derived CDR1 and CDR2 are SGHNT and YYREEE (reference sequence). The junction had 6 bases not matched to a gene; V was cut back by 0 bases and J by 5 bases. The CDR3 spans 16 residues. Here the CDR3 reads CASSLDVSSGTGELFF. DNA of the CDR3: TGTGCCAGCAGCTTGGACGTTTCTAGCGGGACCGGGGAGCTGTTTTTT.

This rearrangement joins TRBV7-9 to TRBJ1-1; tentatively, D is TRBD1 (5 bases). In germline, CDR1 is SEHNR, CDR2 FQNEAQ (reference sequence). V was pared by 1 base and J by 0 bases, with 9 bases between. The CDR3 runs 15 residues. The CDR3 coding sequence is TGTGCCAGCAGCTTAGGTGGGACGATGAACACTGAAGCTTTCTTT. This sequence encodes CASSLGGTMNTEAFF.

The chain combines TRBV10-3 with TRBJ2-5, with 8 bases aligning to TRBD1. The J segment lost 2 bases and the V segment lost 6 bases, leaving 5 bases of the junction unmatched. The germline V gene encodes CDR1 ENHRY and CDR2 SYGVKD. The CDR3 runs to 14 residues. CDR3 sequence (DNA): TGTGCCATCAGAAAGGACAGGGTTCAAGAGACCCAGTACTTC. Translated, it gives CAIRKDRVQETQYF.

The chain joins TRBV6-5 to TRBJ1-1, with D possibly TRBD1 on 5 matching bases. CDR1 MNHEY and CDR2 SVGAGI come from the germline V gene. V lost 5 bases and J lost 0, with 7 bases in between. The CDR3 totals 13 residues. The CDR3 DNA reads TGTGCCAGCAGTAAACAGGTGAACACTGAAGCTTTCTTT. Its translation is CASSKQVNTEAFF.

V usage is TRBV5-1 and J usage is TRBJ2-2; either TRBD1 or TRBD2 may supply D (6 bases each). Trimming cost V 3 bases and J 1 base, with 10 bases left between them. CDR1 is SGHRS and CDR2 is YFSETQ in the germline V gene. The CDR3 spans 15 residues. DNA of the CDR3: TGCGCCAGCAGCTGGGGGGCAAGGAACACCGGGGAGCTGTTTTTT. It translates to CASSWGARNTGELFF.

This clone showed up just once. The rearrangement uses TRBV10-3 and TRBJ2-3; TRBD1 is a possible D gene (5 bases). This CDR3 comprises 16 residues. Germline assignment: CDR1 ENHRY and CDR2 SYGVKD. The V end lost 0 bases, the J end lost 1 base, and 11 bases lay between the germline ends. CDR3 nucleotides: TGTGCCATCAGTGAGTCGAAGGGGCCAGGCACAGATACGCAGTATTTT. Protein product: CAISESKGPGTDTQYF.

The chain uses TRBV6-5 and TRBJ1-2; TRBD1 aligns across 8 bases. In germline, CDR1 is MNHEY, CDR2 SVGAGI. Trimming removed 4 bases from V and 8 bases from J; junction bases left unmatched: 12. CDR3 length equals 15 residues. The DNA of the CDR3 is TGTGCCAGCAGTTCTCCGGGACAGGACTTTGGGGGCTACACCTTC. Its translation: CASSSPGQDFGGYTF.

The chain employs TRBV11-2 and TRBJ2-1; unclear D gene. V lost 8 bases and J lost 7, with 15 bases in between. CDR1 is SGHAT, CDR2 FQNNGV, per germline. The CDR3 loop spans 13 amino acids. In nucleotides, the CDR3 is TGTGCCAGCGCTCTTGTGCGGTCTAATGAGCAGTTCTTC. It specifies CASALVRSNEQFF.

The gene calls are TRBV11-3 and TRBJ2-2, with D hard to call. Germline V lookup: CDR1 SGHNT, CDR2 YENEEA. This CDR3 is 12 amino acids long. V was shortened by 3 bases and J by 2 bases, with 1 base between the two germline ends. As DNA, the CDR3 is TGTGCCAGCAGCTTCAACACCGGGGAGCTGTTTTTT. Protein product: CASSFNTGELFF.

This clone has a single count. The rearrangement joins TRBV7-9 to TRBJ2-7; 11 bases align to TRBD2. Germline CDR1 and CDR2: SEHNR and FQNEAQ (reference sequence). This CDR3 has 14 residues. Unmatched junction bases numbered 6, after V lost 5 bases and J lost 6 bases. CDR3 loop: CASSPSGGQGEQYF. DNA for the CDR3: TGTGCCAGCAGCCCTAGCGGGGGGCAGGGCGAGCAGTACTTC.

This chain links TRBV7-9 with TRBJ2-1; D might be TRBD2 (6 bases). Germline V gene sequence: CDR1 SEHNR, CDR2 FQNEAQ (reference sequence). The CDR3 loop spans 16 amino acids. The V end was cut by 5 bases, the J end by 0 bases, with 14 bases between. CDR3 in amino acids: CASSTWSGVSYNEQFF. Written as DNA, the CDR3 is TGTGCCAGCAGCACATGGTCGGGGGTCTCCTACAATGAGCAGTTCTTC.

The table lists this clone with a few counts. The rearrangement uses TRBV5-1 and TRBJ2-7; 7 positions agree with TRBD1. V shed 3 bases, J shed 3 bases, and the junction held 6 bases outside the gene matches. CDR3 size: 14 residues. Germline V gene data show CDR1 as SGHRS and CDR2 as YFSETQ. The DNA of the CDR3 is TGCGCCAGCAGCTCCGAACAGGGGATCTACGAGCAGTACTTC. Protein product: CASSSEQGIYEQYF. The entire variable domain, with the rest obtained from reference TRBV5-1 and TRBJ2-7, is as follows: KAGVTQTPRYLIKTRGQQVTLSCSPISGHRSVSWYQQTPGQGLQFLFEYFSETQRNKGNFPGRFSGRQFSNSRSEMNVSTLELGDSALYLCASSSEQGIYEQYFGPGTRLTVT.

The chain recombines TRBV5-6 with TRBJ1-1; 10 nucleotides agree with TRBD1. J gave up 5 bases and V 3 bases, and 4 bases lay outside the gene matches. Looked up from germline, CDR1 is SGHDT and CDR2 is YYEEEE. This CDR3 spans 14 amino acids. The CDR3 is CASSSDRGPTEAFF. DNA of the CDR3: TGTGCCAGCAGCTCTGACAGGGGGCCAACTGAAGCTTTCTTT. The complete variable domain, with remaining parts taken from reference TRBV5-6 and TRBJ1-1, reads DAGVTQSPTHLIKTRGQQVTLRCSPKSGHDTVSWYQQALGQGPQFIFQYYEEEERQRGNFPDRFSGHQFPNYSSELNVNALLLGDSALYLCASSSDRGPTEAFFGQGTRLTVV.

The chain is built from TRBV5-1 and TRBJ1-4; D is unresolved. The CDR3 length is 15 residues. The germline CDR1 and CDR2 sequences are SGHRS and YFSETQ. Between the trimmed V and J ends, which lost 0 bases and 0 bases, there was a span of 6 bases. DNA of the CDR3: TGCGCCAGCAGCTTGGAGCTTGCAACTAATGAAAAACTGTTTTTT. As protein: CASSLELATNEKLFF.

This chain links TRBV5-1 with TRBJ2-5; 8 positions match TRBD2. V dropped 4 bases and J dropped 5; count of bases not matched to a gene: 4. In germline, CDR1 is SGHRS, CDR2 YFSETQ. This CDR3 comprises 13 residues. As DNA, the CDR3 is TGCGCCAGCAGCCGGGGGGGGTCCGAGACCCAGTACTTC. This sequence encodes CASSRGGSETQYF.

The J gene is TRBJ1-5, the V gene TRBV21-1. TRBV21-1 is a pseudogene segment. The CDR3 sequence is 15 residues long. The CDR3 spells CASSKVVTLWQPQHF. Here the CDR3 DNA reads TGTGCCAGCAGCAAGGTCGTGACCCTTTGGCAGCCCCAGCATTTT.

The chain links TRBV6-5 to TRBJ2-2, with 8 nucleotides matching TRBD1. V trimming: 7 bases; J trimming: 4 bases; junction bases outside the gene matches: 5. Germline lookup yields CDR1 MNHEY and CDR2 SVGAGI. The CDR3 length is 14 residues. CDR3 residues: CASTGTGSTGELFF. CDR3 bases: TGTGCCAGCACCGGGACAGGTAGCACCGGGGAGCTGTTTTTT.

The V and J genes are TRBV29-1 and TRBJ1-2; D is ambiguous. V lost 4 bases and J lost 4, with 10 bases in between. There are 12 residues in the CDR3. In germline, CDR1 is SQVTM, CDR2 ANQGSEA. The CDR3 DNA is TGCAGCGTTGCTAGGGAATCCTATGGCTACACCTTC. Translation: CSVARESYGYTF.